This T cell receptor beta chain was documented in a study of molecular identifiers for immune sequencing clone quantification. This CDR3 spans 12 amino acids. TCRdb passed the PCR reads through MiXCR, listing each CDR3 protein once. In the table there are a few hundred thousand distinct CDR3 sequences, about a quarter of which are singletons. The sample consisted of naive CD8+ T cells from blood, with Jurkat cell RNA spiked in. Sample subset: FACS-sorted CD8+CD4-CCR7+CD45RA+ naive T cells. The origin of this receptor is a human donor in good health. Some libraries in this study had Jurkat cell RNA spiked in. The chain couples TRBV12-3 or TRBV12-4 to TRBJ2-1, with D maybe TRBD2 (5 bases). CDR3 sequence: CASGEFYNEQFF. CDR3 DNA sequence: TGTGCTTCCGGGGAGTTCTACAATGAGCAGTTCTTC.